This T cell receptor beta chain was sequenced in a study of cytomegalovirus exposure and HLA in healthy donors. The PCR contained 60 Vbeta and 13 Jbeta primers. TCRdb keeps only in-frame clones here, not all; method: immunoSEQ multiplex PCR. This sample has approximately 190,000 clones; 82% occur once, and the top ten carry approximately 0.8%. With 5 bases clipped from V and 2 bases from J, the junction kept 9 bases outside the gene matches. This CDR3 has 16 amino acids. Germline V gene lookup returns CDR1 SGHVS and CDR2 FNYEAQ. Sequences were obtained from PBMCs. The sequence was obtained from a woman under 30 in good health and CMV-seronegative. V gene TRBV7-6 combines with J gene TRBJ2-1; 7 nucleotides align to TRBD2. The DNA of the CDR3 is TGTGCCAGCAGCCCGATCGGCGGGGGACCCTACAATGAGCAGTTCTTC. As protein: CASSPIGGGPYNEQFF.